The 29 T cell receptor beta chains presented below share a single source sample, sequenced in a study of tumor and adjacent non-tumor tissue in lung cancer. A modified ARM-PCR protocol with three rounds of nested PCR amplified TCRbeta. Each CDR3 protein is one row after TCRdb ran MiXCR on the multiplex PCR reads. The sample lists about 93,000 distinct CDR3 sequences, about 72% occurring once. This sample's RNA came from whole unsorted tissue. The material sequenced was lung tumor tissue. The receptors originated from a man in his sixties with non-small cell lung cancer.

Details on this clonotype: Since the CDR3 does not end with the conserved phenylalanine or tryptophan, this likely comes from a read error. The DNA is omitted, as the CDR3 cannot be located on it reliably, and the CDR3 follows TCRdb's listing. The genes are TRBV10-2 and TRBJ2-7; TRBD1, the table's D call, was not compared with the DNA. The CDR3 sequence runs 15 residues, both termini included. Germline CDR1 is WSHSY and CDR2 is SAAADI. The chain's CDR3 is CASSEPTTGPYEQYS.

This clonotype was picked up many times. The chain has TRBV4-1 and TRBJ2-1; possibly TRBD1 or TRBD2 for D (5 bases each). CDR1 and CDR2 (germline): MGHRA, YSYEKL. V was shortened by 0 bases and J by 9 bases, with 15 bases between the two germline ends. The CDR3 has 15 amino acids. The chain's CDR3 is CASSQDLGPLLEQFF. CDR3 bases: TGCGCCAGCAGCCAAGATCTGGGACCACTCCTTGAGCAGTTCTTC.

This clonotype has ten or more counts. V and J are TRBV4-3 and TRBJ1-5; D not certain. Looked up from germline, CDR1 is LGHNA and CDR2 is YSLEER. The ends were cut back, 0 bases at V and 2 bases at J, with 5 bases in the middle. The CDR3 loop spans 14 amino acids. The CDR3 spells CASSQDSRNQPQHF. CDR3 nucleotide sequence: TGCGCCAGCAGCCAAGACAGCCGCAATCAGCCCCAGCATTTT.

The table lists this clonotype with a count of one. A read error is possible here, since a much larger clone lies one base away. The chain carries TRBV5-1 and TRBJ1-2; D uncertain. Germline V gene sequence: CDR1 SGHRS, CDR2 YFSETQ. V lost 3 bases to trimming and J lost 5 bases, with 11 bases between them. The length of the CDR3 is 13 residues. CDR3: CASSYERKYGYTF. The CDR3, as DNA: TGCGCCAGCAGCTATGAGAGGAAGTATGGCTACACCTTC.

A note on this clonotype: Lacking the conserved final phenylalanine or tryptophan, this CDR3 likely reflects a read error. The rearrangement uses TRBV6-5 and TRBJ2-1; D may be TRBD2 (5 bases). Germline CDR1 MNHEY, CDR2 SVGAGI. This CDR3 is 15 amino acids long. CDR3 in amino acids: CASSYRGSSYNEQFL. The DNA of the CDR3 is TGTGCGAGCAGTTACCGGGGAAGCTCCTACAATGAGCAGTTCCTC.

Comments on this clonotype: A single base separates this from a much larger clone, so it may be a read error. The V and J genes are TRBV7-9 and TRBJ2-5; D gene ambiguous. The CDR3 is made up of 12 amino acids. Germline CDR1 is SEHNR and CDR2 is FQNEAQ (reference sequence). The CDR3 DNA sequence: TGTGCCAGCAGATTAGTAGAAGAGACCCAGTACTTC. It codes for CASRLVEETQYF.

The chain employs TRBV20-1 and TRBJ2-5; 7 bases align to TRBD2. Germline values: CDR1 DFQATT, CDR2 SNEGSKA (reference sequence). The V segment lost 6 bases and the J segment 7 bases; nucleotides outside the gene matches: 26. This CDR3 is 18 amino acids long. The CDR3 reads CSAAPGGLTSAPTGTQYF. The CDR3 nucleotides read TGCAGTGCGGCTCCAGGCGGGCTCACTAGCGCCCCGACCGGGACCCAGTACTTC.

Comments on this clonotype: With a much larger clone just one base away, this may be a read error. The chain uses TRBV20-1 and TRBJ2-3; 10 bases match TRBD2. The V gene end was trimmed by 7 bases and the J gene end by 4 bases; junction bases not matched to a gene: 8. Germline CDR1 DFQATT, CDR2 SNEGSKA (reference sequence). This CDR3 has 14 residues. CDR3 amino acids: CSDPSGRAPDTQYF. CDR3 bases: TGCAGTGACCCGAGCGGGAGGGCCCCAGATACGCAGTATTTT.

On this clonotype itself: This may arise from a read error, as a much more abundant clone is one base away. V gene TRBV20-1 combines with J gene TRBJ2-1, with no clear D. Germline assignment: CDR1 DFQATT and CDR2 SNEGSKA (reference sequence). This CDR3 has 14 amino acids. Here the CDR3 reads CSPREWTIYNEQFF. The CDR3 DNA reads TGCAGTCCTAGAGAATGGACCATCTACAATGAGCAGTTCTTC.

The rearrangement joins TRBV6-1 to TRBJ2-2; D may be TRBD1 (5 bases). This CDR3 comprises 13 residues. Germline values: CDR1 MNHNS, CDR2 SASEGT. The ends were cut back, 11 bases at V and 5 bases at J, with 15 bases in the middle. CDR3 coding DNA: TGTGCCGGTCGACATGGGGCAACCGGGGAGCTGTTTTTT. This translates into CAGRHGATGELFF.

In this sample, this clonotype turned up a few times. A read error may explain this, as a much larger clone is one base away. V is TRBV5-6 and J is TRBJ2-4; D is undetermined. Germline CDR1 is SGHDT and CDR2 is YYEEEE. This CDR3 has 13 residues. V lost 4 bases and J lost 8, with 13 bases in between. The CDR3 loop is CASSRAVLDIQYF. For the CDR3, the DNA is TGTGCCAGCAGCCGGGCAGTTCTCGACATTCAGTACTTC.

A word on this clonotype: The junction departs from the called germline gene at one end, perhaps through a read error. The chain carries TRBV12-3 or TRBV12-4 and TRBJ2-1; 7 positions match TRBD1. The CDR3 length is 15 residues. The CDR3 loop is CASSPRTGPYNEQFF. The CDR3 DNA is TGTGCCAGCAGTCCTAGGACAGGCCCTTACAATGAGCAGTTCTTT.

Only a few counts were recorded for this clonotype. Since a much larger clone is just one base distant, this may be a read error. CDR3 protein: CASALKQGSYNEQFF. The CDR3 coding sequence is TGTGCTAGTGCTTTGAAACAGGGTTCCTACAATGAGCAGTTCTTC. The chain links TRBV12-5 to TRBJ2-1; weak D call: TRBD1 (6 bases). This CDR3 is 15 amino acids long. Germline assignment: CDR1 LGHNT and CDR2 FRNRAP.

This clonotype was counted only a few times. One end of the junction is discordant with germline, which a read error may explain. This chain joins TRBV7-9 and TRBJ2-7; 11 bases map to TRBD2. Germline V gene lookup returns CDR1 SEHNR and CDR2 FQNEAQ (reference sequence). There are 16 residues in the CDR3. The DNA of the CDR3 is TGTGCCAGCAGCTTAGCGCTAGCGGGAGGAACCTACGGGCAGTACTTC. Translation: CASSLALAGGTYGQYF.

In its sample, this clonotype was seen once. The V and J genes are TRBV12-3 or TRBV12-4 and TRBJ1-5, with no clear D. V shed 3 bases and J shed 10 bases, with 13 bases lying between them. This CDR3 has 13 amino acids. The DNA for the CDR3 is TGTGCCAGCAGTTTTTATAGGAGCCAACCCCAGCATTTT. Translating gives CASSFYRSQPQHF.

The chain uses TRBV11-2 and TRBJ2-5; 8 bases align to TRBD1. The V gene's germline CDR1 is SGHAT and CDR2 FQNNGV. The CDR3 is made up of 14 amino acids. J gave up 5 bases and V 6 bases, and 8 bases lay outside the gene matches. This chain's CDR3 is CASREDRGRETQYF. DNA of the CDR3: TGTGCCAGCAGAGAAGACAGGGGAAGGGAGACCCAGTACTTC. Filled out from reference TRBV11-2 and TRBJ2-5, the complete variable domain reads EAGVAQSPRYKIIEKRQSVAFWCNPISGHATLYWYQQILGQGPKLLIQFQNNGVVDDSQLPKDRFSAERLKGVDSTLKIQPAKLEDSAVYLCASREDRGRETQYFGPGTRLLVL.

This clonotype was picked up many times. The gene calls are TRBV4-1 and TRBJ2-5; 8 bases fit TRBD1. The CDR3 consists of 15 residues. Germline V gene data show CDR1 as MGHRA and CDR2 as YSYEKL. After removal of 0 bases from V and 5 bases from J, the junction contained 5 bases not matched to a gene. The CDR3 reads CASSQERDRSETQYF. CDR3 DNA sequence: TGCGCCAGCAGCCAAGAGAGGGACAGGAGTGAGACCCAGTACTTC.

Of note for this clonotype: The germline gene is not matched at one end of the junction; a read error may be the cause. The rearrangement uses TRBV6-2 or TRBV6-3 and TRBJ1-2; D possibly corresponds to TRBD1 (5 bases). The germline CDR1 and CDR2 sequences are MNHEY and SVGEGT. The CDR3 runs to 13 residues. CDR3 sequence reads: CASRTDSSYCYTF. As DNA, the CDR3 is TGTGCCAGCAGGACTGACAGCAGCTATTGCTACACCTTC.

To note about this clonotype: A junction boundary mismatches the germline segment, possibly from a read error. The rearrangement uses TRBV4-2 and TRBJ1-4; 8 bases match TRBD1. CDR1 and CDR2 from the germline V gene are LGHNA and YNFKEQ. The CDR3 is 16 amino acids. The CDR3: CVSSQAGQGFNEKLFF. CDR3 DNA: TGTGTCAGCAGCCAAGCCGGACAGGGCTTTAATGAAAAACTGTTTTTT.

Notes on this clonotype: An end of the junction differs from the germline gene, which may be a read error. This chain connects TRBV6-1 to TRBJ2-2; 7 nucleotides line up with TRBD1. The germline gives CDR1 MNHNS, CDR2 SASEGT. This CDR3 contains 16 residues. CDR3 amino acids: CGSSELGTVGTVELFF. CDR3 bases: TGTGGCAGCAGTGAATTAGGGACAGTGGGCACCGTGGAGCTGTTTTTT.

Concerning this clonotype itself: A junction end diverges from the germline sequence, so it may reflect a read error. The chain combines TRBV12-3 or TRBV12-4 with TRBJ1-5; D is unclear. The CDR3 is 12 residues long. The CDR3 nucleotides are TGTGCCAGCAGCCAGAACGGTCGGCCCCACCATTTT. This encodes CASSQNGRPHHF.

This clonotype was recorded once. The rearrangement uses TRBV4-3 and TRBJ2-3; no firm D call. The V and J ends lost 4 bases and 4 bases respectively, with 21 bases between them. Per the germline V gene, CDR1 is LGHNA and CDR2 is YSLEER. The CDR3 length is 17 residues. The CDR3 loop is CASSLLIKRGIPDTQYF. As DNA, the CDR3 is TGCGCCAGCAGCCTGCTCATAAAGAGAGGCATACCAGATACGCAGTATTTT.

This clonotype was picked up one time. A much larger clone lies one base from this, so it may be a read error. The rearrangement uses TRBV5-4 and TRBJ2-7, with D possibly TRBD2 on 7 matching bases. The germline V gene has CDR1 SGHNT and CDR2 YYREEE (reference sequence). The CDR3 consists of 15 residues. CDR3 coding DNA: TGTGCCAGCAGCCAGGGGAGGGAAGGGTTTTACGAGCAGTATTTC. This encodes CASSQGREGFYEQYF.

This chain joins TRBV11-3 and TRBJ2-1, with 8 positions matching TRBD2. Germline-derived CDR1 and CDR2 are SGHNT and YENEEA. V lost 5 bases and J lost 8; bases outside the gene matches: 8. CDR3 size: 14 residues. Here the CDR3 DNA reads TGTGCCAGCAGCCACGGGACTAGGAGCCATGAGCAGTTCTTC. As protein: CASSHGTRSHEQFF.

A remark on this clonotype: Since a much larger clone is just one base distant, this may be a read error. The chain combines TRBV12-3 or TRBV12-4 with TRBJ1-1; TRBD1 agrees at 8 bases. This CDR3 has 13 amino acids. CDR3 in DNA: TGTGCGAACACGCAGGGGGCTAGCACTGAAGCTTTCTTT. It specifies CANTQGASTEAFF.

The chain joins TRBV7-9 to TRBJ2-7; TRBD2 matches 9 bases. The V and J ends lost 1 base and 6 bases, in that order; junction bases with no gene match: 10. Germline CDR1 and CDR2: SEHNR and FQNEAQ (reference sequence). The CDR3 spans 16 residues. The CDR3 loop is CASSLEGTSRVGEQYF. DNA for the CDR3: TGTGCCAGCAGCTTAGAAGGGACTAGCAGGGTGGGCGAGCAGTACTTC.

Worth noting for this clonotype: Lacking the conserved final phenylalanine or tryptophan, this CDR3 likely reflects a read error. The J gene is TRBJ1-2, the V gene TRBV4-1; D unclear. There are 14 residues in the CDR3. CDR1 is MGHRA, CDR2 YSYEKL, per germline. V lost 3 bases to trimming and J lost 6 bases, with 14 bases between them. DNA for the CDR3: TGCGCCAGCAGCCACCGACATGGTGGCGATGGCTACACCCTC. It yields the protein CASSHRHGGDGYTL.

This clonotype was found once. The CDR3 ends on some other residue instead of the conserved phenylalanine or tryptophan, so this is likely a read error. Because the CDR3's place on the DNA is in doubt, the DNA is left out and the CDR3 is given as listed by TCRdb. This chain uses TRBV12-3 or TRBV12-4 with TRBJ2-1; the table calls TRBD1, which could not be checked here. The CDR3 comprises 15 residues, both ends counted. The CDR3 loop is CASSSQGGRYNEQSL.

A remark on this clonotype: Germline and junction disagree at one end, which may indicate a read error. The chain couples TRBV11-1 to TRBJ2-1, with D perhaps TRBD1 or TRBD2 (6 bases each). The CDR3 has 14 residues. Germline values: CDR1 SGHAT, CDR2 FQDESV (reference sequence). The CDR3 sequence is CDSSLIGRQDEQLF. The CDR3 region has the DNA TGTGACAGCAGCCTCATCGGGAGACAGGATGAGCAGCTCTTC.